This TCR beta chain came from a study of blood T cell repertoires in COVID-19. Study at large: COVID-19 samples from acute and convalescent phases originated in the United States, Italy and Spain. Nucleic acid was either cDNA or gDNA, and it came from T cells, B-cell-depleted T cells, or PBMCs.

In the authors' methods: Amplified reference gene primers provided the basis for estimating nucleated cell counts. Sequenced by immunoSEQ multiplex PCR; TCRdb stores in-frame clones only, minus some. From that table come the V and J calls and clone size; the DNA was used to work out D and trimming. The table records roughly 80,000 clones, over 75% of them present only once. CDR1 and CDR2 from the germline V gene are MNHEY and SVGAGI. This CDR3 comprises 15 residues. V shed 5 bases, J shed 2 bases, and the junction held 2 bases outside the gene matches. Specimen: peripheral blood. The chain carries TRBV6-5 and TRBJ1-5; TRBD1 matches at 11 bases. This TCR came from a human donor in a cohort sampled during active COVID-19. CDR3 amino acids: CASSRTGGGNQPQHF. The CDR3, as DNA: TGTGCCAGCAGTAGGACAGGGGGCGGCAATCAGCCCCAGCATTTT.